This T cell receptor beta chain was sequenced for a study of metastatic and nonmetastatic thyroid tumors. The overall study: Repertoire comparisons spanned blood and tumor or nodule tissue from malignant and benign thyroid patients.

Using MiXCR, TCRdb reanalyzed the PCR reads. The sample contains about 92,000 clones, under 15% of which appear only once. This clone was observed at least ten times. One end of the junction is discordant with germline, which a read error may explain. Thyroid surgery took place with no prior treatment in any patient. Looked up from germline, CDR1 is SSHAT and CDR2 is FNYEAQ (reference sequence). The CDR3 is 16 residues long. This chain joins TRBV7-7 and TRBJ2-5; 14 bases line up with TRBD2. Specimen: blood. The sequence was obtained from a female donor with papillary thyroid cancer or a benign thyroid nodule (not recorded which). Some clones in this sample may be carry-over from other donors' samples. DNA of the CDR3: TGTGCTAGCAGCTTAGCGAGGACTAGCGGGGGGGAGACCCAGTACTTC. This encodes CASSLARTSGGETQYF.